This T cell receptor beta chain was captured in a study of cytomegalovirus exposure and HLA in healthy donors. This clone was observed once. The PCR ran on 60 Vbeta and 13 Jbeta primers. TCRdb's copy holds only in-frame clones and misses some; the assay was immunoSEQ multiplex PCR. The sample shows fewer than 200,000 clones, around three quarters of them seen only once. The germline CDR1 and CDR2 sequences are SNHLY and FYNNEI. Trimming left V 6 bases short and J 8 bases short, with 10 bases between. The CDR3 spans 12 residues. This clonotype was obtained from a woman aged 25-40 years in good health and CMV-seropositive. The chain recombines TRBV2 with TRBJ1-4; D call uncertain. Sequencing was performed on PBMCs. The DNA for the CDR3 is TGTGCCAGCAGATGGGCCCTAGAAAAACTGTTTTTT. This translates into CASRWALEKLFF. Based on the CDR3 plus reference TRBV2 and TRBJ1-4, the full variable domain is EPEVTQTPSHQVTQMGQEVILRCVPISNHLYFYWYRQILGQKVEFLVSFYNNEISEKSEIFDDQFSVERPDGSNFTLKIRSTKLEDSAMYFCASRWALEKLFFGSGTQLSVL.